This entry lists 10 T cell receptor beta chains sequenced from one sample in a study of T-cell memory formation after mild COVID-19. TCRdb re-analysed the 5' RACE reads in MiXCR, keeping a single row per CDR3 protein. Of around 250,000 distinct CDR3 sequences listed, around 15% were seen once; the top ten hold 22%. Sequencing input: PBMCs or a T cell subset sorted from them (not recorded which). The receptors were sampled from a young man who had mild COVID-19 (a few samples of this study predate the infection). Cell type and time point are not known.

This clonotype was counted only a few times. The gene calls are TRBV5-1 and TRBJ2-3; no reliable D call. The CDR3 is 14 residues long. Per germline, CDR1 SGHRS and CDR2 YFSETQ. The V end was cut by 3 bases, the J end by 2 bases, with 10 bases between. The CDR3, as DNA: TGCGCCAGCAGCTACTGGGTCTACACAGATACGCAGTATTTT. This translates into CASSYWVYTDTQYF.

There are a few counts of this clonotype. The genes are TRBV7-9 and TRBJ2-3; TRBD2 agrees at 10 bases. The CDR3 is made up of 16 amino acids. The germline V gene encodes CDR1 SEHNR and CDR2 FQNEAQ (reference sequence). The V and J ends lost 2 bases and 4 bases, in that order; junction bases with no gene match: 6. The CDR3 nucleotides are TGTGCCAGCAGCTTACCGCCTAGCGGGGGAGCAGATACGCAGTATTTT. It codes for CASSLPPSGGADTQYF.

CDR3 protein: CASWSSSYNEQFF. The CDR3 bases are TGCGCCAGCTGGTCTAGCTCCTACAATGAGCAGTTCTTC. The chain uses TRBV5-1 and TRBJ2-1; D remains unclear. V dropped 7 bases and J dropped 0 bases, with 8 bases sitting between them. Germline V CDR1 and CDR2: SGHRS, YFSETQ. This CDR3 has 13 residues.

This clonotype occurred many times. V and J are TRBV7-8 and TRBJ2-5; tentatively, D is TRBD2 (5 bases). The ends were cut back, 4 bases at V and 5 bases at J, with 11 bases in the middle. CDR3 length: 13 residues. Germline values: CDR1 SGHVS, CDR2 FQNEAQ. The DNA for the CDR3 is TGTGCCAGCAGCTCTAGGACTGCGGAGACCCAGTACTTC. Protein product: CASSSRTAETQYF.

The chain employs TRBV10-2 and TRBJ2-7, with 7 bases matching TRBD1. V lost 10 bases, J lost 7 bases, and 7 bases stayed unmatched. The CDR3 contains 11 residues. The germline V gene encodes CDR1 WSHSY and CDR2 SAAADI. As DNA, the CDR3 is TGCGCCACCCTGGACAGGATTGAGCAGTACTTC. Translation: CATLDRIEQYF.

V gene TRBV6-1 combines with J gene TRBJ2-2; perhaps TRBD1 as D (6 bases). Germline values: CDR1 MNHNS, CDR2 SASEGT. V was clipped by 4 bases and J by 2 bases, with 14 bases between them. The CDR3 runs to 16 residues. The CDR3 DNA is TGTGCCAGCAGTGGGGACACGAACCACAACACCGGGGAGCTGTTTTTT. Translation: CASSGDTNHNTGELFF.

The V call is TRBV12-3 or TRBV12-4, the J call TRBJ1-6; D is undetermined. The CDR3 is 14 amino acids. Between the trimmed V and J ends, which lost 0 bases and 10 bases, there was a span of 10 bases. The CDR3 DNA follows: TGTGCCAGCAGTTTAGCCTGGTTACGATCACCCCTCCACTTT. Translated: CASSLAWLRSPLHF.

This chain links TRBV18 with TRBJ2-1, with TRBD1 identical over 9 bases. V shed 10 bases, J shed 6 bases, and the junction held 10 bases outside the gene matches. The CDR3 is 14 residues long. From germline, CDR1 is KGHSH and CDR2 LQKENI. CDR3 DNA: TGTGCCACCACGGACAGGGGCTTAGGCAATGAGCAGTTCTTC. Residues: CATTDRGLGNEQFF.

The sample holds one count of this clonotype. CDR3 sequence: CSVTIRDRGRDEQFF. The DNA for the CDR3 is TGCAGCGTTACTATCCGGGACAGGGGGCGGGATGAGCAGTTCTTC. The chain links TRBV29-1 to TRBJ2-1; the match to TRBD1 covers 12 bases. With 5 bases clipped from V and 8 bases from J, the junction kept 10 bases outside the gene matches. The CDR3 extends over 15 amino acids. Germline loops: CDR1 SQVTM, CDR2 ANQGSEA.

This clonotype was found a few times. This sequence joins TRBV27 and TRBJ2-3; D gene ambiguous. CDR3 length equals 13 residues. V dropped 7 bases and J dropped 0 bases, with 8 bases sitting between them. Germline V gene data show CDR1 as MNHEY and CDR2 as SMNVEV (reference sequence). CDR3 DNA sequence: TGTGCCAGCACACTTCAGAGCACAGATACGCAGTATTTT. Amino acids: CASTLQSTDTQYF.